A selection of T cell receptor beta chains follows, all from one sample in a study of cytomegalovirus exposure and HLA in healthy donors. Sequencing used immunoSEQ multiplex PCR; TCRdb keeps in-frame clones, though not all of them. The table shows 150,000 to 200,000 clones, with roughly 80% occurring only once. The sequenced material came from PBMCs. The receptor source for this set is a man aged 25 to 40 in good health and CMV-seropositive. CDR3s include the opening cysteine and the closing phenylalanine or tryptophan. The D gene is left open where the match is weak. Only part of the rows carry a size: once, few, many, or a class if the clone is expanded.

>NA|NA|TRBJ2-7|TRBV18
TGTGCCAGCTCACCAATTAAGGACAGCCCCTACGAGCAGTACTTC
CASSPIKDSPYEQYF
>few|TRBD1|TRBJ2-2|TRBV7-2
TGTGCCAGCAGCATAGGACAGGCGGACACCGGGGAGCTGTTTTTT
CASSIGQADTGELFF
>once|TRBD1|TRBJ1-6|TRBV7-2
TGTGCCAGCAGCTTAGGACAGGGGAATGGATCACCCCTCCACTTT
CASSLGQGNGSPLHF
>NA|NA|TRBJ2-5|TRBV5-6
TGTGCCAGCAGCGCTCTACAGTTGGGGCCCCAAGAGACCCAGTACTTC
CASSALQLGPQETQYF
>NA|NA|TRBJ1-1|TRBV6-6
TGTGCCAGCAGTCCGGGTGGAACTGAAGCTTTCTTT
CASSPGGTEAFF
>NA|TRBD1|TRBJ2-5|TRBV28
TGTGCCAGCCTTGGGGAGACAGGGAACCAAGAGACCCAGTACTTC
CASLGETGNQETQYF
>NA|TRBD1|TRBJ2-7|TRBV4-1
TGCGCCAGCAGCAATGACCCTCGCCGGACAGGGTCCTACGAGCAGTACTTC
CASSNDPRRTGSYEQYF
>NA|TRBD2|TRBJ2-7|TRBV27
TGTGCCAGCAGGGGGACTAGCGGGAGTTCCTACGAGCAGTACTTC
CASRGTSGSSYEQYF
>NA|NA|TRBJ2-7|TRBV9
TGTGCCAGCAGCGAGACCATGGGGGACTTGAAGACGGGCGAGCAGTACTTC
CASSETMGDLKTGEQYF
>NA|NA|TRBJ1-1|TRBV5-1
TGCGCCAGCAGCCTAGACAGGAACACTGAAGCTTTCTTT
CASSLDRNTEAFF
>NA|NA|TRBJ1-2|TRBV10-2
TGCGCCAGCAGTGAGTCGTCAGGGTTTGGCTACACCTTC
CASSESSGFGYTF
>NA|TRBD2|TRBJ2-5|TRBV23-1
TGCGCCAGCAGGGGACTAGCGGGGGGAAAGACCCAGTACTTC
CASRGLAGGKTQYF
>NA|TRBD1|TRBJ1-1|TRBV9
TGTGCCAGCAGCGGATTACAGGGGGGGACTGAAGCTTTCTTT
CASSGLQGGTEAFF
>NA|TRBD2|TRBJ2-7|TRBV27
TGTGCCAGCAGTTTTACTAGCGGGGGGTCCTACGAGCAGTACTTC
CASSFTSGGSYEQYF
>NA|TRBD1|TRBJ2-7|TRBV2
TGTGCCAGCAGTGGCGGACAGGGGGCTTTGAACGAGCAGTACTTC
CASSGGQGALNEQYF
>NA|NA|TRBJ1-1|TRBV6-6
TGTGCCAGCAGAGCGACGGTCATGAACACTGAAGCTTTCTTT
CASRATVMNTEAFF
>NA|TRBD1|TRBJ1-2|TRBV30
TGTGCCTCCCCGACAGGGGGCGTATCAAGTGGCTACACCTTC
CASPTGGVSSGYTF
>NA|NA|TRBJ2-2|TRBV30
TGTGCCTGGAGCGGAGGATCGAACACCGGGGAGCTGTTTTTT
CAWSGGSNTGELFF
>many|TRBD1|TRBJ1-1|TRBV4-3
TGCGCCAGCAGCCAAGATCCCGGACAGGACACTGAAGCTTTCTTT
CASSQDPGQDTEAFF
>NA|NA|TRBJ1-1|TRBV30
TGTGCCTACTCCCACCAGGGGCTCAACACTGAAGCTTTCTTT
CAYSHQGLNTEAFF
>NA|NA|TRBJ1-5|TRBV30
TGTGCCTGGAACAGTGGGGGGGCCAATCAGCCCCAGCATTTT
CAWNSGGANQPQHF
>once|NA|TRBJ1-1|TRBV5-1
TGCGCCAGCAGCCTATCATACAGGGCCACTGAAGCTTTCTTT
CASSLSYRATEAFF
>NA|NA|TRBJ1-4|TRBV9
TGTGCCAGCAGCGCGGCAGGGGCAACTAATGAAAAACTGTTTTTT
CASSAAGATNEKLFF
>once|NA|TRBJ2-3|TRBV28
TGTGCCAGCAGTTTACTGACTTTCCCCAATACGCAGTATTTT
CASSLLTFPNTQYF
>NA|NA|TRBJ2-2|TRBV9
TGTGCCAGCAGCGTAGACCAGGGTGGCGGCGGGGAGCTGTTTTTT
CASSVDQGGGGELFF
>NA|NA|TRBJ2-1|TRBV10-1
TGCGCCAGCAGTAAAGAACTAGCTAGCTACAATGAGCAGTTCTTC
CASSKELASYNEQFF
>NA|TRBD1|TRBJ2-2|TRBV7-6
TGTGCCAGCAGCTTAGACTCCAACAGGGGGCTTGGCACCGGGGAGCTGTTTTTT
CASSLDSNRGLGTGELFF
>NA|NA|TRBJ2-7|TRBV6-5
TGTGCCAGCAGCCATAGCGGTGCCTACGAGCAGTACTTC
CASSHSGAYEQYF